What follows is one TCR beta chain and its context. Its antigen is unidentified. Looked up from germline, CDR1 is LGHNA and CDR2 is YSLEER. The CDR3 length is 18 residues. The V and J ends lost 0 bases and 7 bases, in that order; junction bases with no gene match: 13. TCRdb used MiXCR to reprocess the reads, holding one entry per CDR3 protein. The table shows 300,000 or so distinct CDR3 sequences, with 20% to 25% occurring only once. This entry comes from a study of T cell repertoires in cytomegalovirus infection. Turning to the study itself: CMV epitopes used comprised recently identified HLA-C-restricted ones and well-studied HLA-B-restricted ones. Signatures in public TCR beta sequences pointed to both CMV infection and matching HLA type. Findings and limits, study-wide: Ex vivo, HLA-C-restricted CMV-specific TCR beta clonotypes prevailed over the rest of the response.

J is TRBJ2-1 and V is TRBV4-3; 9 bases align to TRBD2. The source is a human donor in good health (CMV status not recorded). Some clones in this sample may be carry-over from other donors' samples. The sequences come from cultured PBMCs, collected from culture after CMV antigen stimulation. Written as DNA, the CDR3 is TGCGCCAGCAGCCAAGACGGGGGCGGGAGGGCCCGGTTGAATGAGCAGTTCTTC. Translation: CASSQDGGGRARLNEQFF.